This is a list of T cell receptor beta chains from one sample in a study of a mutant IDH1 vaccine in newly diagnosed glioma. The method was immunoSEQ multiplex PCR; TCRdb's version includes in-frame clones alone and lacks a portion of them. The data show 70,000 to 100,000 clones, more than 65% seen once. The specimen was PBMCs, collected from a glioma patient treated with radiotherapy, temozolomide or both. The receptors derive from a man aged 40-50 years with glioma. Some clones in this sample may be carry-over from other donors' samples. Each CDR3 is given without its conserved first and last residue. Rows may omit the clone size; those that give it use once, few, many or a size class.

j_call: TRBJ1-1; clone_size: -; v_call: TRBV13; cdr3_aa: ASSLSATEAF
j_call: TRBJ1-4; clone_size: -; v_call: TRBV5-1; cdr3_aa: ASSSGDGRGLF
j_call: TRBJ1-1; clone_size: few; v_call: TRBV18; cdr3_aa: ASSPTGTVNTEAF
j_call: TRBJ1-6; clone_size: -; v_call: TRBV6-5; cdr3_aa: ASSYIASQGSPLH
j_call: TRBJ1-6; clone_size: -; v_call: TRBV6-5; cdr3_aa: ASKSSSYNSPLH
j_call: TRBJ1-1; clone_size: -; v_call: TRBV7-8; cdr3_aa: ASSQTGIKNTEAF
j_call: TRBJ2-5; clone_size: once; v_call: TRBV5-1; cdr3_aa: ASSWSGGGETQY
j_call: TRBJ1-5; clone_size: -; v_call: TRBV29-1; cdr3_aa: SVESRYSNQPQH
j_call: TRBJ1-3; clone_size: once; v_call: TRBV5-1; cdr3_aa: ASSLGSGNTIY
j_call: TRBJ2-1; clone_size: many; v_call: TRBV6-5; cdr3_aa: ASSPGEGGYNEQF
j_call: TRBJ2-5; clone_size: once; v_call: TRBV9; cdr3_aa: ASSVGTSGGVGGETQY
j_call: TRBJ1-3; clone_size: -; v_call: TRBV5-1; cdr3_aa: ASSSAGGVGNTIY
j_call: TRBJ2-1; clone_size: -; v_call: TRBV10-2; cdr3_aa: ASSGEWQGGEQF
j_call: TRBJ1-2; clone_size: once; v_call: TRBV7-9; cdr3_aa: ASSLNTQGGVT
j_call: TRBJ2-5; clone_size: once; v_call: TRBV7-8; cdr3_aa: ASSTNRGRQETQY
j_call: TRBJ1-1; clone_size: -; v_call: TRBV25-1; cdr3_aa: ASSEWGEGTEAF
j_call: TRBJ2-2; clone_size: -; v_call: TRBV7-2; cdr3_aa: ASSFGDTGELF
j_call: TRBJ2-7; clone_size: -; v_call: TRBV7-2; cdr3_aa: ASSPRTSGRDEQY
j_call: TRBJ2-2; clone_size: few; v_call: TRBV9; cdr3_aa: ASSPPNTGELF
j_call: TRBJ2-5; clone_size: -; v_call: TRBV2; cdr3_aa: ASRAQRILQETQY
j_call: TRBJ2-4; clone_size: -; v_call: TRBV27; cdr3_aa: ASSLLPSGATKNIQY
j_call: TRBJ1-1; clone_size: -; v_call: TRBV10-3; cdr3_aa: AISESDGGRYTEAF
j_call: TRBJ2-2; clone_size: few; v_call: TRBV7-9; cdr3_aa: ASSLADGELF
j_call: TRBJ2-2; clone_size: -; v_call: TRBV7-2; cdr3_aa: ASSSRGANTGELF
j_call: TRBJ1-2; clone_size: -; v_call: TRBV11-2; cdr3_aa: ASSLGAGAGYGYT
j_call: TRBJ1-5; clone_size: -; v_call: TRBV27; cdr3_aa: ASSTGIQPQH